The entry that follows covers one T cell receptor (beta chain) sequence. Measured with immunoSEQ multiplex PCR; TCRdb has only the in-frame clones, and not every one. The sample contains about 160,000 clones, roughly 94% of which appear only once. These data belong to a study of T cell responses to AZD1222 COVID-19 vaccine. The CDR3 length is 17 residues. Germline V lookup: CDR1 SGHNT, CDR2 YYREEE (reference sequence). The ends lost 4 bases at V and 4 bases at J; junction bases unmatched: 8. This chain uses TRBV5-4 with TRBJ2-3; TRBD2 aligns across 14 bases. This clonotype was obtained from an adult in good health. Here the sequenced sample was peripheral blood, taken on day 0 of AZD1222 vaccination. This CDR3 is CASSVGLAGVSADTQYF. The CDR3 DNA reads TGTGCCAGCAGCGTGGGACTAGCGGGAGTGTCGGCAGATACGCAGTATTTT.